Below, 3 T cell receptor beta chains from the same sample are listed, as sequenced in a study of T cell clonotyping in hematopoietic cell transplantation. The data were produced by immunoSEQ multiplex PCR, yet TCRdb's version contains in-frame clones alone and is incomplete. The sample gives about 28,000 clones, 82% of which show up once; around 1.9% is in the top ten. Time point described: recipient sample about 28 days before transplant, after cytoreduction. Sample: peripheral blood mononuclear cells, taken before stem cell transplant. These receptor sequences come from a man in his forties with acute myeloid leukemia. Some clones in this sample may be carry-over from other donors' samples.

The chain combines TRBV28 with TRBJ1-5; D ambiguous. The CDR3 is 12 residues long. Germline V lookup: CDR1 MDHEN, CDR2 SYDVKM. V was cut by 6 bases and J by 7 bases, with 10 bases left in between. The CDR3, as DNA: TGTGCCAGCAGCTTAACGGGACAGCCCCAGCATTTT. Protein sequence: CASSLTGQPQHF.

The chain couples TRBV5-1 to TRBJ2-7; weak D call: TRBD1 (6 bases). V shed 4 bases and J shed 3 bases, with 17 bases lying between them. This CDR3 has 15 amino acids. CDR1 and CDR2 (germline): SGHRS, YFSETQ. DNA for the CDR3: TGCGCCAGCAGCCAAACCGGGACACCGAACTACGAGCAGTACTTC. Translating it yields CASSQTGTPNYEQYF.

The chain links TRBV4-3 to TRBJ1-4; 8 bases line up with TRBD1. This CDR3 contains 14 residues. The V gene's germline CDR1 is LGHNA and CDR2 YSLEER. V shed 6 bases and J 6 bases; nucleotides not matched to a gene: 6. CDR3 in amino acids: CASSEQGVDEKLFF. DNA for the CDR3: TGCGCCAGCAGTGAACAGGGGGTTGATGAAAAACTGTTTTTT.